These T cell receptor beta chains were read from a single sample in a study of neurological immune-mediated disorders. TCRdb called the 5' RACE reads again in MiXCR, with one record for every CDR3 protein. The sample comprises over 55,000 distinct CDR3 sequences, 2% to 3% of which are singletons, and about 3% rests with the top ten. The sequenced sample was PBMCs. These receptors all stem from a man between 50 and 59 years old with multiple sclerosis. CDR3s include the opening cysteine and the closing phenylalanine or tryptophan. The D gene is left open where the match is weak. Each size is once, few, many, or a class for an expanded clone.

v_gene	j_gene	d_gene	abundance	CDR3aa	CDR3nt
TRBV5-1	TRBJ2-2	NA	many	CASTWDTNTGELFF	TGCGCCAGCACCTGGGACACCAACACCGGGGAGCTGTTTTTT
TRBV7-8	TRBJ1-1	NA	many	CASSLATRANLNTEAFF	TGTGCCAGCAGCTTAGCGACGAGGGCCAATTTGAACACTGAAGCTTTCTTT
TRBV7-9	TRBJ1-5	NA	many	CASSLVGGTQHF	TGTGCCAGCAGCTTAGTAGGGGGGACCCAGCATTTT
TRBV6-2/TRBV6-3	TRBJ2-1	TRBD2	many	CASSPSGGPYNEQFF	TGTGCCAGCAGCCCAAGCGGGGGCCCCTACAATGAGCAGTTCTTC
TRBV7-6	TRBJ2-2	NA	once	CASSQKQITNTGELFF	TGTGCCAGCAGCCAGAAACAGATAACGAACACCGGGGAGCTGTTTTTT
TRBV5-1	TRBJ1-1	NA	many	CASSFGSGNTEAFF	TGCGCCAGCAGCTTTGGTTCGGGGAACACTGAAGCTTTCTTT
TRBV5-1	TRBJ2-2	NA	many	CASRDTGELFF	TGCGCCAGCAGGGACACCGGGGAGCTGTTTTTT
TRBV7-9	TRBJ2-3	NA	many	CASSSGLVDTQYF	TGTGCCAGCAGCTCGGGATTAGTAGATACGCAGTATTTT
TRBV10-3	TRBJ1-3	TRBD1	many	CATFQGGGNTIYF	TGTGCCACCTTCCAGGGGGGAGGAAACACCATATATTTT
TRBV3-1	TRBJ2-2	NA	many	CASSQTPNKNTGELFF	TGTGCCAGCAGCCAAACTCCTAATAAGAACACCGGGGAGCTGTTTTTT
TRBV25-1	TRBJ1-6	NA	many	CASKTAYNSPLHF	TGTGCCAGCAAGACAGCCTATAATTCACCCCTCCACTTT
TRBV3-1	TRBJ2-5	NA	many	CASSGTGWETQYF	TGTGCCAGCAGCGGGACTGGATGGGAGACCCAGTACTTC
TRBV10-3	TRBJ2-5	TRBD2	many	CAISTRTSGVQETQYF	TGTGCCATCAGTACAAGGACTAGCGGGGTCCAAGAGACCCAGTACTTC
TRBV4-2	TRBJ2-2	NA	many	CASRIEAVTGELFF	TGTGCCAGCAGGATTGAAGCGGTCACCGGGGAGCTGTTTTTT